Following are 28 T cell receptor beta chains from one sample sequenced in a study of response to subunit inactivated influenza vaccine. In TCRdb, the RT-PCR reads were re-called with MiXCR into one record per CDR3 protein. The sample contains approximately 310,000 distinct CDR3 sequences, 21% of which appear only once. The starting material was PBMCs from blood, obtained approximately 22 months after vaccination. The receptors shown here come from a man between 50 and 69 years old who received an inactivated influenza vaccine.

The chain uses TRBV27 and TRBJ2-1, with D perhaps being TRBD1 or TRBD2 (5 bases each). V lost 6 bases, J lost 3 bases, and 21 bases lay in between. CDR1 and CDR2 from the germline V gene are MNHEY and SMNVEV (reference sequence). There are 17 residues in the CDR3. CDR3 bases: TGTGCCAGCAGCACCGCGACCGGGGCTAGCAGCTACAATGAGCAGTTCTTC. Encoded protein: CASSTATGASSYNEQFF.

Comments on this clonotype: The junction and the germline gene differ at one end; a read error may be behind it. The chain couples TRBV2 to TRBJ1-4, with unresolved D. Germline CDR1 reads SNHLY; CDR2 reads FYNNEI. This CDR3 has 15 amino acids. The CDR3 here is CASIRNSPTNEELFF. The CDR3 region has the DNA TGTGCCAGCATCAGAAACAGCCCAACTAATGAAGAACTGTTTTTT.

The chain couples TRBV3-1 to TRBJ2-3; weak D call: TRBD2 (5 bases). The CDR3 length is 14 residues. Germline CDR1 reads LGHDT; CDR2 reads YNNKEL (reference sequence). V gave up 2 bases and J gave up 5 bases, with 11 bases separating them. The CDR3 nucleotides read TGTGCCAGCAGCCAACGACCCGCGGGAGATACGCAGTATTTT. Protein product: CASSQRPAGDTQYF.

This clonotype was counted many times. The rearrangement links TRBV2 to TRBJ2-1; 11 nucleotides align to TRBD2. The CDR3 contains 15 residues. CDR1 and CDR2 (germline): SNHLY, FYNNEI. J was trimmed by 7 bases and V by 6 bases; bases with no gene match: 8. The CDR3 region is CASRETSGSFNEQFF. For the CDR3, the DNA is TGTGCCAGCAGGGAAACTAGCGGGAGTTTTAATGAGCAGTTCTTC.

The chain employs TRBV3-1 and TRBJ1-2; no firm D call. V lost 1 base, J lost 9 bases, and 9 bases lay in between. In germline, CDR1 is LGHDT, CDR2 YNNKEL (reference sequence). This CDR3 has 12 residues. The CDR3: CASSQVGASYTF. The CDR3 DNA reads as TGTGCCAGCAGCCAAGTAGGTGCAAGCTACACCTTC.

The rearrangement joins TRBV23-1 to TRBJ2-5, with a weak D call TRBD1 (5 bases). TRBV23-1 has ORF status, its function being uncertain. CDR3 size: 14 residues. V was pared by 6 bases and J by 4 bases, with 15 bases between. CDR3: CASRSQVIRETQYF. For the CDR3, the DNA is TGCGCCAGCAGGTCACAGGTGATTCGAGAGACCCAGTACTTC.

This clonotype was observed a handful of times. The chain combines TRBV15 with TRBJ1-6; no definite D call. V was cut by 4 bases and J by 7 bases, with 11 bases left in between. The length of the CDR3 is 14 residues. Germline-derived CDR1 and CDR2 are LNHNV and YYDKDF (reference sequence). CDR3 DNA sequence: TGTGCCACCAGCACAAATTTGGGCAATTCACCCCTCCACTTT. Translated: CATSTNLGNSPLHF.

The rearrangement links TRBV10-3 to TRBJ1-2, with 9 bases lining up with TRBD1. CDR3 length equals 16 residues. The ends lost 2 bases at V and 0 bases at J; junction bases unmatched: 4. Germline V gives CDR1 ENHRY, CDR2 SYGVKD. As DNA, the CDR3 is TGTGCCATCAGTGAGGTCGGGACAGGGACTAACTATGGCTACACCTTC. Translation gives CAISEVGTGTNYGYTF.

The table lists this clonotype with a few counts. This chain joins TRBV24-1 and TRBJ1-6; D perhaps matches TRBD1 (5 bases). V shed 4 bases and J shed 6 bases, with 21 bases lying between them. This CDR3 region has 18 residues. Looked up from germline, CDR1 is KGHDR and CDR2 is SFDVKD. The CDR3 region is CATSERASGTPFNSPLHF. CDR3 coding DNA: TGTGCCACCAGTGAACGAGCCTCAGGGACCCCCTTTAATTCACCCCTCCACTTT.

The chain has TRBV11-2 and TRBJ1-5; no firm D call. Germline values: CDR1 SGHAT, CDR2 FQNNGV. This CDR3 region has 14 residues. Trimming cost V 3 bases and J 0 bases, with 6 bases left between them. Here the CDR3 reads CASSFANSNQPQHF. For the CDR3, the DNA is TGTGCCAGCAGCTTCGCAAATAGCAATCAGCCCCAGCATTTT.

This clonotype was seen a handful of times. V is TRBV12-3 or TRBV12-4 and J is TRBJ1-4; D unclear. The CDR3 is made up of 14 amino acids. V was cut by 3 bases and J by 2 bases, with 7 bases left in between. The CDR3 here is CASSFGRTNEKLFF. As DNA, the CDR3 is TGTGCCAGCAGTTTTGGGCGCACTAATGAAAAACTGTTTTTT.

This clonotype was picked up a small number of times. The chain carries TRBV4-3 and TRBJ1-1, with D unclear. V lost 0 bases and J 3 bases, leaving 14 bases between the germline ends. The CDR3 is 16 amino acids. Germline lookup yields CDR1 LGHNA and CDR2 YSLEER. This CDR3 is CASSQDGLSADTEAFF. CDR3 DNA: TGCGCCAGCAGCCAAGATGGGTTATCGGCAGACACTGAAGCTTTCTTT.

This clonotype came up once. The V gene is TRBV7-9, the J gene TRBJ2-5, with 9 bases matching TRBD1. The germline V gene has CDR1 SEHNR and CDR2 FQNEAQ (reference sequence). V was pared by 1 base and J by 4 bases, with 7 bases of the junction left unmatched. The CDR3 is made up of 16 amino acids. Here the CDR3 reads CASSLVGQGIGETQYF. The CDR3 region has the DNA TGTGCCAGCAGCTTAGTGGGACAGGGCATTGGAGAGACCCAGTACTTC.

This clonotype was seen a handful of times. This sequence joins TRBV6-1 and TRBJ1-5; D not certain. The CDR3 totals 15 residues. Germline V CDR1 and CDR2: MNHNS, SASEGT. Trimming removed 6 bases at V and 5 bases at J, with 17 bases between. The CDR3 region is CASSLGWWGYQPQHF. CDR3 DNA sequence: TGTGCCAGCAGCCTAGGGTGGTGGGGTTATCAGCCCCAGCATTTT.

This clonotype has a count of ten or more. The chain recombines TRBV11-2 with TRBJ1-1, with a tentative D call TRBD1 (5 bases). V was clipped by 5 bases and J by 4 bases, with 20 bases between them. The CDR3 contains 16 residues. Germline CDR1 and CDR2: SGHAT and FQNNGV. CDR3 region: CASSHRWGGASTEAFF. DNA of the CDR3: TGTGCCAGCAGCCACCGGTGGGGGGGTGCGAGCACTGAAGCTTTCTTT.

The chain links TRBV7-8 to TRBJ2-2, with D maybe TRBD2 (6 bases). Trimming removed 5 bases from V and 7 bases from J, with 17 bases in between. The germline V gene has CDR1 SGHVS and CDR2 FQNEAQ. This CDR3 contains 15 residues. The CDR3 is CASSGDFQVLGELFF. CDR3 in DNA: TGTGCCAGCAGCGGGGACTTCCAAGTTCTCGGGGAGCTGTTTTTT.

The rearrangement uses TRBV28 and TRBJ2-6, with D possibly being TRBD1 or TRBD2 (5 bases each). The CDR3 consists of 19 residues. Trimming stripped 4 bases from V and 0 bases from J, with 19 bases between. From germline, CDR1 is MDHEN and CDR2 SYDVKM. DNA of the CDR3: TGTGCCAGCAGTTCCGTAAGGGTCAGGGAGAGCTCTGGGGCCAACGTCCTGACTTTC. This gives the protein CASSSVRVRESSGANVLTF.

The V call is TRBV11-2, the J call TRBJ2-3; perhaps TRBD2 as D (5 bases). This CDR3 is built from 17 residues. Germline assignment: CDR1 SGHAT and CDR2 FQNNGV. V lost 5 bases to trimming and J lost 5 bases, with 23 bases between them. CDR3 sequence: CASSPSGGRGDEDTQYF. DNA for the CDR3: TGTGCCAGCAGCCCTAGTGGTGGGAGAGGTGATGAAGATACGCAGTATTTT.

This chain uses TRBV20-1 with TRBJ2-5, with 11 bases identical to TRBD2. The CDR3 is 15 amino acids. Germline lookup yields CDR1 DFQATT and CDR2 SNEGSKA (reference sequence). V lost 0 bases, J lost 4 bases, and 4 bases stayed unmatched. CDR3: CSARDVGTSGETQYF. The CDR3 bases are TGCAGTGCTAGAGATGTCGGGACTAGCGGAGAGACCCAGTACTTC.

This clonotype was recorded many times. The chain has TRBV7-9 and TRBJ1-5; D possibly corresponds to TRBD1 (5 bases). Trimming left V 1 base short and J 3 bases short, with 7 bases between. Germline values: CDR1 SEHNR, CDR2 FQNEAQ (reference sequence). The CDR3 extends over 14 amino acids. CDR3 sequence: CASSLEGYNQPQHF. In DNA form, the CDR3 reads TGTGCCAGCAGCTTAGAGGGGTACAATCAGCCCCAGCATTTT.

The rearrangement joins TRBV12-3 or TRBV12-4 to TRBJ2-3; D is unresolved. The length of the CDR3 is 14 residues. Deletions cut 5 bases from V and 4 bases from J, with 13 bases between. The CDR3: CASSPDHEADTQYF. The CDR3 nucleotides read TGTGCCAGCAGTCCTGACCACGAGGCAGATACGCAGTATTTT.

This chain uses TRBV5-5 with TRBJ2-5; 10 bases agree with TRBD1. The CDR3 sequence is 14 residues long. V gave up 7 bases and J gave up 5 bases; unmatched junction bases: 8. Per germline, CDR1 SGHKS and CDR2 YYEKEE (reference sequence). CDR3 nucleotide sequence: TGTGCCAGCGGCTCGACAGGGGGCCGGGAGACCCAGTACTTC. It specifies CASGSTGGRETQYF.

This clonotype appeared a few times. The chain carries TRBV18 and TRBJ1-2; TRBD1 agrees at 7 bases. The junction had 4 bases not matched to a gene; V was cut back by 3 bases and J by 0 bases. This CDR3 is built from 15 residues. Germline V lookup: CDR1 KGHSH, CDR2 LQKENI. The CDR3 spells CASSPRDSPNYGYTF. For the CDR3, the DNA is TGTGCCAGCTCACCGCGGGACAGCCCTAACTATGGCTACACCTTC.

The table lists this clonotype with a few counts. This CDR3 reads CASSLAASDTQYF. The CDR3 DNA is TGTGCCAGCAGCTTAGCGGCTTCGGATACGCAGTATTTT. The chain uses TRBV7-9 and TRBJ2-3; D is undetermined. Germline V lookup: CDR1 SEHNR, CDR2 FQNEAQ (reference sequence). Deletions cut 0 bases from V and 6 bases from J, with 7 bases between. The CDR3 runs 13 residues.

The rearrangement joins TRBV20-1 to TRBJ2-7, with 8 bases fitting TRBD2. The V and J ends lost 5 bases and 4 bases, in that order; junction bases with no gene match: 10. The germline CDR1 and CDR2 sequences are DFQATT and SNEGSKA (reference sequence). CDR3 size: 14 residues. The CDR3 DNA follows: TGCAGTGCTGATACTAGCGGTATAGAGTACGAGCAGTACTTC. Translation: CSADTSGIEYEQYF.

This clonotype has only a few counts. This chain joins TRBV29-1 and TRBJ1-3, with 7 nucleotides matching TRBD1. The germline CDR1 and CDR2 sequences are SQVTM and ANQGSEA. Germline trimming cut 3 bases from V and 0 bases from J; bases unmatched to any gene: 5. This CDR3 region has 15 residues. The CDR3 sequence is CSVERDSNSGNTIYF. CDR3 nucleotides: TGCAGCGTTGAGCGGGACAGCAACTCTGGAAACACCATATATTTT.

This chain links TRBV20-1 with TRBJ1-5; no definite D call. The CDR3 is 15 residues long. V dropped 3 bases and J dropped 0 bases, with 12 bases sitting between them. Per the germline V gene, CDR1 is DFQATT and CDR2 is SNEGSKA (reference sequence). In nucleotides, the CDR3 is TGCAGTGCTAGTAGGCCACCTTATAGCAATCAGCCCCAGCATTTT. It yields the protein CSASRPPYSNQPQHF.

The gene calls are TRBV19 and TRBJ1-5; perhaps TRBD1 as D (6 bases). CDR1 LNHDA and CDR2 SQIVND come from the germline V gene (reference sequence). The CDR3 has 15 residues. V lost 5 bases, J lost 4 bases, and 15 bases lay in between. This chain's CDR3 is CASSWQGSGNQPQHF. CDR3 DNA: TGTGCCAGTAGTTGGCAGGGGAGTGGAAATCAGCCCCAGCATTTT.